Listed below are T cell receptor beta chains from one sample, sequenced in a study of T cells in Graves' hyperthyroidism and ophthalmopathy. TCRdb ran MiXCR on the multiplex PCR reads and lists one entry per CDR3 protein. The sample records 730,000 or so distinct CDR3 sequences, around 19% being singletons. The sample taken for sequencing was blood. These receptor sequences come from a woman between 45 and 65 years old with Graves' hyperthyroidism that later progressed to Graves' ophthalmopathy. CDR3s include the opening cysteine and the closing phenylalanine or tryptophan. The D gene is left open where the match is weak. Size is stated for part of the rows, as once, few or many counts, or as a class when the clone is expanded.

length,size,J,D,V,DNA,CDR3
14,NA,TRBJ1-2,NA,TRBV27,TGTGCCAGCAGTATAAGTTCGCGTAACTATGGCTACACCTTC,CASSISSRNYGYTF
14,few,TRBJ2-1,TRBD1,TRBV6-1,TGTGCCAGCAGCCTGGACAGGACCTACAATGAGCAGTTCTTC,CASSLDRTYNEQFF
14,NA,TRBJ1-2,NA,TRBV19,TGTGCCAGTAGTAAGAACAGGGAGAACTATGGCTACACCTTC,CASSKNRENYGYTF
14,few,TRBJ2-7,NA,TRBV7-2,TGTGCCAGCAGCACGGACAGCTCTGCCTACGAGCAGTACTTC,CASSTDSSAYEQYF
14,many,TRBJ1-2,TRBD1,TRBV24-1,TGTGCCACCAGTGATGTGACAGGGGACTATGGCTACACCTTC,CATSDVTGDYGYTF
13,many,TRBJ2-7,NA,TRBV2,TGTGCCAGCAGCGTCACAGGGTCCTACGAGCAGTACTTC,CASSVTGSYEQYF
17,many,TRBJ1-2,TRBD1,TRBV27,TGTGCCAGCAGTTTAGGGACAGGGGGCCCATTTTCCTATGGCTACACCTTC,CASSLGTGGPFSYGYTF
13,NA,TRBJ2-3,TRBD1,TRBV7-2,TGTGCCAGCAGCTACGGGACAGTTGATACGCAGTATTTT,CASSYGTVDTQYF
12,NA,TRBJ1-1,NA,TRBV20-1,TGCAGTGCTGTCGCCGAGAACACTAAAGCTTTCTTT,CSAVAENTKAFF
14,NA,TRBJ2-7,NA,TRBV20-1,TGCAGTGCTAGAGAGGAGAAGGGCCGTCGCGAGCAGTACTTC,CSAREEKGRREQYF
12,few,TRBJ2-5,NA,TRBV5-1,TGCGCCAGCAGCGGGACATTAGAGACCCAGTACTTC,CASSGTLETQYF
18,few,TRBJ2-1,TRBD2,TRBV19,TGTGCCAGTAGTACTCCGACTAGCGGGGGGGTTTTCTACAATGAGCAGTTCTTC,CASSTPTSGGVFYNEQFF
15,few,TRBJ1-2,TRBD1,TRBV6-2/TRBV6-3,TGTGCCAGCAGCGGCACAGGGGGCGAGAGCTATGGCTACACCTTC,CASSGTGGESYGYTF
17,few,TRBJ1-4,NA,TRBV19,TGTGCCAGTAGTCCCTCCCCGGCGGGCTCGACTAATGAAAAACTGTTTTTT,CASSPSPAGSTNEKLFF
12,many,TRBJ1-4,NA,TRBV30,TGTGCCTGGACGCCAGGGAGGGAAAAACTGTTTTTT,CAWTPGREKLFF
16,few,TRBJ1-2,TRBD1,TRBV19,TGTGCCAGTAGAACCCCGGCAGGGGGGAGGAATTATGGCTACACCTTC,CASRTPAGGRNYGYTF
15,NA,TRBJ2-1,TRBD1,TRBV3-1,TGTGCCAGCAGCCAATGGGGACAGGGAGGCATTGAGCAGTTCTTC,CASSQWGQGGIEQFF
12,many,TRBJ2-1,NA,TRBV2,TGTGCCAGCAACGGGGGCGACAATGAGCAGTTCTTC,CASNGGDNEQFF
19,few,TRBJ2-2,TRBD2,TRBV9,TGTGCCAGCAGCTCGGGACTAGCGGGGGGGCATCGAGTATACGGGGAGCTGTTTTTT,CASSSGLAGGHRVYGELFF
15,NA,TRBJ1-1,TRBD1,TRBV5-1,TGCGCCAGCAGCTTTTTTACAGGGGTTGCCGTTGAAGCTTTCTTT,CASSFFTGVAVEAFF
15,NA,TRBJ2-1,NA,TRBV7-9,TGTGCCAGCAGCTTCAGTCAGAGCTCCTACAATGAGCAGTTCTTC,CASSFSQSSYNEQFF
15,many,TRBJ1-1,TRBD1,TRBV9,TGTGCCAGCAGCGTAAGGACCGGGACAGGGATTGAAGCTTTCTTT,CASSVRTGTGIEAFF
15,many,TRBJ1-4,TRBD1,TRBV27,TGTGCCAGCAGTCCCTTGACAGGGGGGAATGAAAAACTGTTTTTT,CASSPLTGGNEKLFF
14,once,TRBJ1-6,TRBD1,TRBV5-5,TGTGCCAGCAGCCACGGGACAGTTCCCTCACCCCTCCACTTT,CASSHGTVPSPLHF
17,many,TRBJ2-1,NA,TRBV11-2,TGTGCCAGCAGCTCCCCTGTCGGCCAGGGCTCCTACAATGAGCAGTTCTTC,CASSSPVGQGSYNEQFF
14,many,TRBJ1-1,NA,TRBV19,TGTGCCAGTAGTTCACAGGGCTACAACACTGAAGCTTTCTTT,CASSSQGYNTEAFF
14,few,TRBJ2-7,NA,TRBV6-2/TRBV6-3,TGTGCCAGCGCCATTGGACAGGGAGGGTACGAGCAGTACTTC,CASAIGQGGYEQYF
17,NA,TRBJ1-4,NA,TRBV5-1,TGCGCCAGCAGCCGCATTGGGGGGGCTACAACTAATGAAAAACTGTTTTTT,CASSRIGGATTNEKLFF
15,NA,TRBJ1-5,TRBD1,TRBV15,TGTGCCACCAGCAGTCTTGACAGGGCAAGTCAGCCCCAGCATTTT,CATSSLDRASQPQHF
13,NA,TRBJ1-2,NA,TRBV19,TGTGCCAGTAGCCCGAAGGGTAACTATGGCTACACCTTC,CASSPKGNYGYTF
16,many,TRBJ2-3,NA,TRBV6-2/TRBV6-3,TGTGCCAGCAGTTACGGTATAGTGGGGGATTCAGATACGCAGTATTTT,CASSYGIVGDSDTQYF
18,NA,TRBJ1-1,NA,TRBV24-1,TGTGCCACCAGTGATTTTCGCAGAGGGATATTTACGAACACTGAAGCTTTCTTT,CATSDFRRGIFTNTEAFF
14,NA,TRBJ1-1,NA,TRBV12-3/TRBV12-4,TGTGCCAGCAGTTTCCAAGGGGAAGGCACTGAAGCTTTCTTT,CASSFQGEGTEAFF
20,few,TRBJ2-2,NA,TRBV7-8,TGTGCCAGCAGCTTAAAGCCTCGTCACCAGCGGAATGCGAACACCGGGGAGCTGTTTTTT,CASSLKPRHQRNANTGELFF
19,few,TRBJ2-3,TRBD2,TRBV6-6,TGTGCCAGCAGTTACCCCGGGACTAGCGGGGGGCTTCACACAGATACGCAGTATTTT,CASSYPGTSGGLHTDTQYF
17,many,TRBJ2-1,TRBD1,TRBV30,TGTGCCTGGAGTGTAAAGGGACAGGGGACCCTTCGCAATGAGCAGTTCTTC,CAWSVKGQGTLRNEQFF
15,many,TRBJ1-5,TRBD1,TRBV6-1,TGTGCCAGCCTCCGGGACAGCCTTTACAATCAGCCCCAGCATTTT,CASLRDSLYNQPQHF
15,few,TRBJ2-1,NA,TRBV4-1,TGCGCCAGCAGCCAAGGGGTCTCGGGGAGTAATGAGCAGTTCTTC,CASSQGVSGSNEQFF
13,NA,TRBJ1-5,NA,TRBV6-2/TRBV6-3,TGTGCCAGCAGTTCCTCCGTACTGCAGCCCCAGCATTTT,CASSSSVLQPQHF
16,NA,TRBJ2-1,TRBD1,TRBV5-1,TGCGCCAGCAGCAAAAGACAGGGTATGTCCGGCGATGAGCAGTTCTTC,CASSKRQGMSGDEQFF
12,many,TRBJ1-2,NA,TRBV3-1,TGTGCCAGCAGAACAGGAAACTATGGCTACACCTTC,CASRTGNYGYTF
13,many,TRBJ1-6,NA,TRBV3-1,TGTGCCAGCAGCCAAGTGAATTACTCACCCCTCCACTTT,CASSQVNYSPLHF
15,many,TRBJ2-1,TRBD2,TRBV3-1,TGTGCCAGCAGCCACCGGACTAGCGGGGTCAATGAGCAGTTCTTC,CASSHRTSGVNEQFF
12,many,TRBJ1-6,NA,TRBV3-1,TGTGCCAGCAGCCCGGGGGGATCACCCCTCCACTTT,CASSPGGSPLHF
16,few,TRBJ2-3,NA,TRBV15,TGTGCCACCAGCAGAGAGACGGGTCTCGGGACAGATACGCAGTATTTT,CATSRETGLGTDTQYF